The 17 T cell receptor beta chains given below trace back to one sample, sequenced in a study of beta chain features in type 1 diabetes. The study's findings and limits: For Type 1 diabetes patients, all four CD4+ subsets carried TCRB CDR3s that were moderately but significantly shorter.

The investigators reverse transcribed all of the isolated RNA, so they sequenced expressed TCRB transcripts. TCRdb keeps only in-frame clones here, not all; method: immunoSEQ multiplex PCR. This table has some 250,000 clones, roughly a tenth appearing once. The antigens these receptors bind are not known. Specimen: naive CD4+ T cells from blood. The receptor source for this set is a young man with type 1 diabetes.

A word on this clone: Other DNA sequences in the same sample also yield this CDR3. The chain links TRBV9 to TRBJ2-1; 7 bases match TRBD2. V lost 0 bases to trimming and J lost 0 bases; unmatched junction nucleotides: 0. Germline-derived CDR1 and CDR2 are SGDLS and YYNGEE. The CDR3 is 15 amino acids. The CDR3 is CASSVAGGSYNEQFF. The CDR3 DNA is TGTGCCAGCAGCGTAGCGGGGGGCTCCTACAATGAGCAGTTCTTC.

V usage is TRBV10-3 and J usage is TRBJ2-7, with unresolved D. The CDR3 consists of 12 residues. Trimming shortened V by 5 bases and J by 0 bases, and 5 bases separated the two germline ends. Germline CDR1 and CDR2: ENHRY and SYGVKD. CDR3 loop: CAISTSSYEQYF. CDR3 in DNA: TGTGCCATCAGTACAAGCTCCTACGAGCAGTACTTC.

This chain uses TRBV9 with TRBJ2-2, with D perhaps TRBD2 (5 bases). The CDR3 spans 14 residues. Germline assignment: CDR1 SGDLS and CDR2 YYNGEE. Between the trimmed V and J ends, which lost 6 bases and 10 bases, there was a span of 19 bases. The CDR3 reads CASKRASENEELFF. For the CDR3, the DNA is TGTGCCAGCAAGAGGGCTAGTGAGAACGAGGAGCTGTTTTTT.

The sample holds a few counts of this clone. This chain uses TRBV7-8 with TRBJ2-5; no reliable D call. Trimming pared 1 base from V and 3 bases from J, leaving 9 bases between. The CDR3 loop spans 14 amino acids. Germline values: CDR1 SGHVS, CDR2 FQNEAQ. The CDR3, as DNA: TGTGCCAGCAGCTTAGGGGCCCTCAAAGAGACCCAGTACTTC. It yields the protein CASSLGALKETQYF.

This rearrangement joins TRBV29-1 to TRBJ2-1, with D tentatively TRBD2 (6 bases). The V end lost 1 base, the J end lost 9 bases, and 19 bases lay between the germline ends. CDR3 length: 15 residues. Per the germline V gene, CDR1 is SQVTM and CDR2 is ANQGSEA. The CDR3 DNA follows: TGCAGCGTTGAAGCGGGCCGAAAAGGTAGCGGTGAGCAGTTCTTC. Amino acids: CSVEAGRKGSGEQFF.

The rearrangement joins TRBV7-3 to TRBJ2-3, with 7 bases matching TRBD2. The germline CDR1 and CDR2 sequences are SGHTA and FQGTGA. V gave up 5 bases and J gave up 7 bases; unmatched junction bases: 12. CDR3 length equals 15 residues. In DNA form, the CDR3 reads TGTGCCAGCAGCATTTCGTCGGGGGGAGGAAATACGCAGTATTTT. It is translated as CASSISSGGGNTQYF.

This clone was found a few times. The chain joins TRBV2 to TRBJ2-1, with 9 positions matching TRBD2. Trimming removed 5 bases from V and 5 bases from J; junction bases left unmatched: 7. In germline, CDR1 is SNHLY, CDR2 FYNNEI. This CDR3 contains 15 residues. The CDR3 spells CASSRRLAENNEQFF. The CDR3 DNA follows: TGTGCCAGCAGTCGGAGACTAGCGGAAAACAATGAGCAGTTCTTC.

The V and J genes are TRBV4-2 and TRBJ1-2; possible D gene TRBD1, 5 bases. Germline CDR1 and CDR2: LGHNA and YNFKEQ. V shed 1 base and J shed 3 bases, with 15 bases lying between them. This CDR3 contains 16 residues. The CDR3 bases are TGTGCCAGCAGCCAAGTATCGGGGGTGAGCCACTATGGCTACACCTTC. Amino acid sequence: CASSQVSGVSHYGYTF.

DNA for the CDR3: TGCAGCGCAGGGGGCTGGGGTGAGCAGTTCTTC. This sequence encodes CSAGGWGEQFF. The chain recombines TRBV29-1 with TRBJ2-1; 8 bases agree with TRBD1. J was trimmed by 9 bases and V by 7 bases; bases with no gene match: 5. This CDR3 has 11 amino acids. Germline loops: CDR1 SQVTM, CDR2 ANQGSEA.

The chain recombines TRBV5-4 with TRBJ2-2; TRBD2 aligns across 8 bases. The CDR3 covers 17 residues. Per the germline V gene, CDR1 is SGHNT and CDR2 is YYREEE (reference sequence). V lost 0 bases to trimming and J lost 1 base; unmatched junction nucleotides: 5. The CDR3 is CASSLAAGGKNTGELFF. The CDR3 DNA is TGTGCCAGCAGCTTGGCGGCGGGGGGTAAGAACACCGGGGAGCTGTTTTTT.

The V call is TRBV7-9, the J call TRBJ1-5, with TRBD1 matching over 11 bases. The CDR3 covers 14 residues. With V trimmed by 5 bases and J by 5 bases, 2 bases remained unmatched. Germline lookup yields CDR1 SEHNR and CDR2 FQNEAQ (reference sequence). CDR3 in amino acids: CASSTGQGDQPQHF. CDR3 DNA sequence: TGTGCCAGCAGCACGGGACAGGGGGATCAGCCCCAGCATTTT.

Only a few counts were recorded for this clone. CDR3 DNA sequence: TGTGCCAGCAGCGTGGAGGTCAGGGGGAGCTACACCTTC. It encodes CASSVEVRGSYTF. The chain has TRBV5-6 and TRBJ1-2, with 7 bases aligning to TRBD1. Trimming removed 4 bases from V and 9 bases from J; junction bases left unmatched: 9. There are 13 residues in the CDR3. Germline lookup yields CDR1 SGHDT and CDR2 YYEEEE.

This clone was picked up a small number of times. The genes are TRBV2 and TRBJ1-5; perhaps TRBD1 as D (6 bases). The CDR3 has 13 amino acids. V lost 8 bases, J lost 2 bases, and 10 bases lay in between. Looked up from germline, CDR1 is SNHLY and CDR2 is FYNNEI. The CDR3 spells CASQGTGNQPQHF. CDR3 coding DNA: TGTGCCAGCCAGGGGACGGGCAATCAGCCCCAGCATTTT. Variable domain in full (rest from reference TRBV2 and TRBJ1-5): EPEVTQTPSHQVTQMGQEVILRCVPISNHLYFYWYRQILGQKVEFLVSFYNNEISEKSEIFDDQFSVERPDGSNFTLKIRSTKLEDSAMYFCASQGTGNQPQHFGDGTRLSIL.

The V gene is TRBV28, the J gene TRBJ2-7; 7 nucleotides align to TRBD1. CDR1 is MDHEN and CDR2 is SYDVKM in the germline V gene. The V gene end was trimmed by 8 bases and the J gene end by 1 base; junction bases not matched to a gene: 5. CDR3 length: 13 residues. CDR3 sequence: CASGTELSYEQYF. In nucleotides, the CDR3 is TGTGCCAGCGGGACAGAGCTTTCCTACGAGCAGTACTTC.

This clone has just a few counts. The CDR3 nucleotides read TGTGCCAGCAGCGTACGGGGGGCGCATGAAAAACTGTTTTTT. This encodes CASSVRGAHEKLFF. V gene TRBV9 combines with J gene TRBJ1-4; a weak D match, TRBD1 (6 bases). Trimming took 1 base from V and 6 from J, leaving 10 bases between them. Germline-derived CDR1 and CDR2 are SGDLS and YYNGEE. This CDR3 has 14 residues.

The rearrangement links TRBV27 to TRBJ1-6, with TRBD1 as a possible D gene (6 bases). V was clipped by 6 bases and J by 12 bases, with 24 bases between them. Per the germline V gene, CDR1 is MNHEY and CDR2 is SMNVEV (reference sequence). This CDR3 is 16 amino acids long. CDR3 sequence: CASSPHSGTPERPLHF. The CDR3 DNA is TGTGCCAGCAGCCCTCACTCCGGGACACCGGAACGACCCCTCCACTTT.

V usage is TRBV7-9 and J usage is TRBJ2-1; D gene uncertain. The V gene's germline CDR1 is SEHNR and CDR2 FQNEAQ (reference sequence). Trimming stripped 10 bases from V and 0 bases from J, with 10 bases between. The CDR3 runs to 13 residues. The CDR3 DNA is TGTGCCACCGTCTTGAGCTCCTACAATGAGCAGTTCTTC. Protein product: CATVLSSYNEQFF.